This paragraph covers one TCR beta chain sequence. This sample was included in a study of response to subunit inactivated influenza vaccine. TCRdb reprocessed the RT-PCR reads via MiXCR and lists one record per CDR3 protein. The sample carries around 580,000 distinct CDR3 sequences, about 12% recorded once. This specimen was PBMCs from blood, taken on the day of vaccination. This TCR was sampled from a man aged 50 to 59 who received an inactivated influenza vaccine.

CDR3 bases: TGCAGTGCTAGGGTCCGCGTCGTGATCACAGATACGCAGTATTTT. It specifies CSARVRVVITDTQYF. The chain uses TRBV20-1 and TRBJ2-3; D not resolved. The germline gives CDR1 DFQATT, CDR2 SNEGSKA (reference sequence). The germline V and J ends were trimmed by 3 bases and 2 bases, with 15 bases remaining between them. This CDR3 is built from 15 residues.